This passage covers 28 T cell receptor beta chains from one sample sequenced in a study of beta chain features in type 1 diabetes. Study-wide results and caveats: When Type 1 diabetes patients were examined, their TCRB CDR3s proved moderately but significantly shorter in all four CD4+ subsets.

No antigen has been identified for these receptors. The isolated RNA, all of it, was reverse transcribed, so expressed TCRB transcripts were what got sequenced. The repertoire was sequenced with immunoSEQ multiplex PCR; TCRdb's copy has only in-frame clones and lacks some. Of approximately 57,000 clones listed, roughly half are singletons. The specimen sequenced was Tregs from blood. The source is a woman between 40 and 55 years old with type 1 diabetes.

CDR3 sequence: CASRAGTAGNTIYF. The CDR3 region has the DNA TGTGCCAGCAGGGCCGGGACAGCTGGAAACACCATATATTTT. This sequence joins TRBV28 and TRBJ1-3, with 7 bases that match TRBD1. Germline V gene lookup returns CDR1 MDHEN and CDR2 SYDVKM. The CDR3 length is 14 residues. V was pared by 6 bases and J by 2 bases, with 4 bases of the junction left unmatched.

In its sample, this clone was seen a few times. The CDR3 protein is CASSLRLAGVTSGELFF. The DNA for the CDR3 is TGTGCCAGCAGCTTACGACTGGCGGGAGTTACCAGCGGGGAGCTGTTTTTT. This sequence joins TRBV7-2 and TRBJ2-2; 7 bases map to TRBD2. The CDR3 consists of 17 residues. V lost 2 bases to trimming and J lost 7 bases; unmatched junction nucleotides: 13. Germline values: CDR1 SGHTA, CDR2 FQGNSA. Based on the CDR3 plus reference TRBV7-2 and TRBJ2-2, the full variable domain is GAGVSQSPSNKVTEKGKDVELRCDPISGHTALYWYRQSLGQGLEFLIYFQGNSAPDKSGLPSDRFSAERTGGSVSTLTIQRTQQEDSAVYLCASSLRLAGVTSGELFFGEGSRLTVL.

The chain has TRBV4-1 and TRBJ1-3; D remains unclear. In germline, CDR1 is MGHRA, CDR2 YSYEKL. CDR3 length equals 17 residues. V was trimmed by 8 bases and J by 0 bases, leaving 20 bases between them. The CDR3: CASPRGGGAHSGNTIYF. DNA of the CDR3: TGCGCCAGCCCGAGAGGTGGCGGTGCCCACTCTGGAAACACCATATATTTT.

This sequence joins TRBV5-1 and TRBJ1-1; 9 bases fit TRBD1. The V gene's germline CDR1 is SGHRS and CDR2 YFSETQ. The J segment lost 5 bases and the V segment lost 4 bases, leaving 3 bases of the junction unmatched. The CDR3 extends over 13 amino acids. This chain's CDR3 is CASSRTGVTEAFF. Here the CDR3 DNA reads TGCGCCAGCAGCAGGACAGGGGTAACTGAAGCTTTCTTT.

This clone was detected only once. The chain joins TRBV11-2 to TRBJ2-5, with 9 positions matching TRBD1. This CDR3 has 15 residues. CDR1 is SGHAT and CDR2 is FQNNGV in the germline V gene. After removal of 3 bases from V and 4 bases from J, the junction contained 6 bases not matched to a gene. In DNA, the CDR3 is TGTGCCAGCAGCTTTCAGACAGGGGGACGAGAGACCCAGTACTTC. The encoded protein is CASSFQTGGRETQYF.

CDR3 residues: CASSPGGGSGEKLFF. CDR3 coding DNA: TGTGCCAGCAGCCCAGGGGGCGGTTCCGGTGAAAAACTGTTTTTT. The chain links TRBV7-9 to TRBJ1-4; TRBD1 matches at 8 bases. Germline V gene data show CDR1 as SEHNR and CDR2 as FQNEAQ (reference sequence). V trimming: 5 bases; J trimming: 7 bases; junction bases outside the gene matches: 9. The CDR3 extends over 15 amino acids.

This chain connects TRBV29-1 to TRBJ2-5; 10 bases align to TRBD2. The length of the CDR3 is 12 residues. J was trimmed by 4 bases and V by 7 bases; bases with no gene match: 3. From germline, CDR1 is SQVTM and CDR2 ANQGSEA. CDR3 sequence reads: CSGLAGGETQYF. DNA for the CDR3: TGCAGCGGGTTAGCGGGAGGAGAGACCCAGTACTTC.

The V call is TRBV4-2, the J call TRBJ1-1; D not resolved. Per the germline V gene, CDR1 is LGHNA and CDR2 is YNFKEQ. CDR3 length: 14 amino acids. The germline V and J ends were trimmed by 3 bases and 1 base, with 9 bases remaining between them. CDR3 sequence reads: CASSHLEGNTEAFF. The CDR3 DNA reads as TGTGCCAGCAGCCACCTCGAGGGGAACACTGAAGCTTTCTTT.

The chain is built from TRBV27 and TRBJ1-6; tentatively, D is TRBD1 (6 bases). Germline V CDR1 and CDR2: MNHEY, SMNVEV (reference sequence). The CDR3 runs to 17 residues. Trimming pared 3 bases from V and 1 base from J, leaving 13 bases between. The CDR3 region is CASSFRGPNSYNSPLHF. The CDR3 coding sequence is TGTGCCAGCAGTTTCAGGGGTCCAAATTCCTATAATTCACCCCTCCACTTT.

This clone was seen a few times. The CDR3 DNA is TGTGCCAGCAGCTTTAGGGGTGCAGGAGAAGCAGATACGCAGTATTTT. Amino acid sequence: CASSFRGAGEADTQYF. This chain links TRBV7-9 with TRBJ2-3; D may be TRBD1 (5 bases). V was shortened by 3 bases and J by 4 bases, with 17 bases between the two germline ends. Germline values: CDR1 SEHNR, CDR2 FQNEAQ (reference sequence). This CDR3 is built from 16 residues.

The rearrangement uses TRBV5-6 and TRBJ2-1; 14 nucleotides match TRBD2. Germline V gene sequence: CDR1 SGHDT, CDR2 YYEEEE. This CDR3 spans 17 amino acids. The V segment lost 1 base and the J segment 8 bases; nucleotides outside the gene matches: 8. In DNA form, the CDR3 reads TGTGCCAGCAGCTTGTTGGGACTAGCGGGAGCGGGCCATGAGCAGTTCTTC. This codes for CASSLLGLAGAGHEQFF.

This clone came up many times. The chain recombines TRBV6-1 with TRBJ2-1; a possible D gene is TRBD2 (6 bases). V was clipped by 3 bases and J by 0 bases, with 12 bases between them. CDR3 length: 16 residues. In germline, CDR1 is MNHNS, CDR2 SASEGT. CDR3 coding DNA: TGTGCCAGCAGTGATCCGGGGGAGAGCTCCTACAATGAGCAGTTCTTC. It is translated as CASSDPGESSYNEQFF.

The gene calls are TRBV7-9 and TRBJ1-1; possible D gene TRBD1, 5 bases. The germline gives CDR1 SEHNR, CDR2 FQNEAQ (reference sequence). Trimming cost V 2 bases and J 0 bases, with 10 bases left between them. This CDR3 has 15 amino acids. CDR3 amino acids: CASSLRGGLNTEAFF. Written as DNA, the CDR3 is TGTGCCAGCAGCTTAAGGGGCGGCCTGAACACTGAAGCTTTCTTT.

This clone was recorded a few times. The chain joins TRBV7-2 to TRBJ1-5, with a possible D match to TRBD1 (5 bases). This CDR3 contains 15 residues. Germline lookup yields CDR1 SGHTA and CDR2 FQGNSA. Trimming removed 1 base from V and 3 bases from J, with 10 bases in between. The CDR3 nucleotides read TGTGCCAGCAGCTTAGGGCGGGGACTCAATCAGCCCCAGCATTTT. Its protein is CASSLGRGLNQPQHF.

The DNA for the CDR3 is TGTGCCAGCAGTGAACAGAGGGGCGGGAGTCAGCCCCAGCATTTT. Translation: CASSEQRGGSQPQHF. The chain is built from TRBV6-1 and TRBJ1-5, with TRBD1 as a possible D gene (5 bases). The CDR3 length is 15 residues. The germline gives CDR1 MNHNS, CDR2 SASEGT. The ends were cut back, 2 bases at V and 6 bases at J, with 14 bases in the middle.

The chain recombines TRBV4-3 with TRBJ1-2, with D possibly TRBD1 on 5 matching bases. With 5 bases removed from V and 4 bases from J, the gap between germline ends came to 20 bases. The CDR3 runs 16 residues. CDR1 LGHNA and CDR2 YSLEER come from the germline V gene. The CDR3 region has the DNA TGCGCCAGCAGCACCTCCCCATCCAGGGTTATCTATGGCTACACCTTC. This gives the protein CASSTSPSRVIYGYTF.

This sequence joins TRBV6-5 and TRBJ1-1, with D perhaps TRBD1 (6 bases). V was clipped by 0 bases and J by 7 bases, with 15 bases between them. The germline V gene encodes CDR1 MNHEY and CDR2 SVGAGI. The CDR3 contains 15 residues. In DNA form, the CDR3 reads TGTGCCAGCAGTTACTCGAACAGGGCGGGTGATGAAGCTTTCTTT. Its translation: CASSYSNRAGDEAFF.

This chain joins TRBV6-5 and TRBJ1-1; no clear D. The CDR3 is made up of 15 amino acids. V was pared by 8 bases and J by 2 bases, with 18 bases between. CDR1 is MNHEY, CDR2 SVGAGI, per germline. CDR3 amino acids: CASHTPRVRNTEAFF. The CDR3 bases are TGTGCCAGCCACACCCCTCGGGTTCGCAACACTGAAGCTTTCTTT.

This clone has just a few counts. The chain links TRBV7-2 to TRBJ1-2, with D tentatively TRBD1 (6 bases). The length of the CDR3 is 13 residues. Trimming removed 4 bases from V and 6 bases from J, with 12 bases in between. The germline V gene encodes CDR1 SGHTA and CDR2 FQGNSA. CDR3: CASSSQGKNGYTF. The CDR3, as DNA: TGTGCCAGCAGCTCCCAGGGGAAGAATGGCTACACCTTC.

CDR3 in amino acids: CASSLTGGQPQHF. In DNA, the CDR3 is TGCGCCAGCAGCTTGACCGGCGGTCAGCCCCAGCATTTT. The chain combines TRBV5-1 with TRBJ1-5, with D unresolved. This CDR3 spans 13 amino acids. In germline, CDR1 is SGHRS, CDR2 YFSETQ. V was shortened by 1 base and J by 6 bases, with 8 bases between the two germline ends. The entire variable domain, with the rest obtained from reference TRBV5-1 and TRBJ1-5, is as follows: KAGVTQTPRYLIKTRGQQVTLSCSPISGHRSVSWYQQTPGQGLQFLFEYFSETQRNKGNFPGRFSGRQFSNSRSEMNVSTLELGDSALYLCASSLTGGQPQHFGDGTRLSIL.

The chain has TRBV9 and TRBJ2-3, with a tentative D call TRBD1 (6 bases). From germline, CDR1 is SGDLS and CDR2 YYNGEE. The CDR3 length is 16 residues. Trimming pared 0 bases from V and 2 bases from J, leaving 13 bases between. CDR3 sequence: CASSVEGQPITDTQYF. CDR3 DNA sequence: TGTGCCAGCAGCGTAGAAGGACAGCCGATCACAGATACGCAGTATTTT. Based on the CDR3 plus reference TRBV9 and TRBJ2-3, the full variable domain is DSGVTQTPKHLITATGQRVTLRCSPRSGDLSVYWYQQSLDQGLQFLIQYYNGEERAKGNILERFSAQQFPDLHSELNLSSLELGDSALYFCASSVEGQPITDTQYFGPGTRLTVL.

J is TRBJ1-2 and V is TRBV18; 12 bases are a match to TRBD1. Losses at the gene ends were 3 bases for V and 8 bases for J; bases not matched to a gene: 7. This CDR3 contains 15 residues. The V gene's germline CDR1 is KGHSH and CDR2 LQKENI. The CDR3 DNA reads TGTGCCAGCTCACCCTCGGGACAGGGGGCGCAAGGCTACACCTTC. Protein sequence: CASSPSGQGAQGYTF.

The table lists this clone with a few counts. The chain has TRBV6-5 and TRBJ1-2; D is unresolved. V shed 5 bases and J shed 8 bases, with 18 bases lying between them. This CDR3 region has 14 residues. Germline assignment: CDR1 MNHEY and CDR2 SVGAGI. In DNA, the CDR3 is TGTGCCAGCAGTGCTCTTAATTCGGGTACCGGCTACACCTTC. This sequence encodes CASSALNSGTGYTF.

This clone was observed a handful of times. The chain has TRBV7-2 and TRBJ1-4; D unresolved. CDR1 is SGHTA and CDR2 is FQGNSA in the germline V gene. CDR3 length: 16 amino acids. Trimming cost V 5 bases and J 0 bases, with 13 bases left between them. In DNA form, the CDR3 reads TGTGCCAGCAGCCCCACCGGGGTTGCAACTAATGAAAAACTGTTTTTT. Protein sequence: CASSPTGVATNEKLFF.

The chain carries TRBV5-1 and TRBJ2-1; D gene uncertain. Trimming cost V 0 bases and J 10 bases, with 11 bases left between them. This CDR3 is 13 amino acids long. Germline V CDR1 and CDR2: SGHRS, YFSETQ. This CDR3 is CASSLGLRGEQFF. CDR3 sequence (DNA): TGCGCCAGCAGCTTGGGCCTCCGCGGAGAGCAGTTCTTC.

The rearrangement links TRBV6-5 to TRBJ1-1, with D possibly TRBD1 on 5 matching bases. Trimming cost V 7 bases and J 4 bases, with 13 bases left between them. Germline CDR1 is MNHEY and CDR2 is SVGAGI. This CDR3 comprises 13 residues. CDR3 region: CASTPGGGTEAFF. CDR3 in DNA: TGTGCCAGCACCCCTGGGGGGGGCACTGAAGCTTTCTTT.

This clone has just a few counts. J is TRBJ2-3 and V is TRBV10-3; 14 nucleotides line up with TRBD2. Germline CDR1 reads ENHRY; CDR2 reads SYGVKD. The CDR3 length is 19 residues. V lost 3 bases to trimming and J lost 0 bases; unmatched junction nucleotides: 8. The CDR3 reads CAISEPGTSGSRSTDTQYF. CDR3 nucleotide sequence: TGTGCCATCAGTGAACCCGGGACTAGCGGGAGCCGGAGCACAGATACGCAGTATTTT.

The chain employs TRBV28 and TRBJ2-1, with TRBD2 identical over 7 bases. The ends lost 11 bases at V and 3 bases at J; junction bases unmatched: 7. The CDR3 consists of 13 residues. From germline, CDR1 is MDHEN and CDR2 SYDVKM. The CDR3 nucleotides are TGTGCCTGCGGGCGGGGGAACTACAATGAGCAGTTCTTC. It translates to CACGRGNYNEQFF. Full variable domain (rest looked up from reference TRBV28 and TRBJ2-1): DVKVTQSSRYLVKRTGEKVFLECVQDMDHENMFWYRQDPGLGLRLIYFSYDVKMKEKGDIPEGYSVSREKKERFSLILESASTNQTSMYLCACGRGNYNEQFFGPGTRLTVL.